Only one count was recorded for the clone carrying this T cell receptor (beta chain). The antigen is not known. The CDR3 covers 15 residues. Genomic DNA belonging to each subset was distributed in equal measure over several immunoSEQ plates. Assay: immunoSEQ multiplex PCR; the TCRdb copy retains only in-frame clones and omits some. The data hold millions of clones, with approximately 95% observed a single time. This record belongs to a study of shared clonotypes between healthy human individuals. The overall study: Every donor yielded three CD4 naive, three CD4 memory, two CD8 naive and one CD8 memory plate. Study observations and caveats: It was the non-shared clonotypes that had lower generation probabilities than clonotypes shared by all four donors. The naive CD4 repertoires of a handful of donors were compared, and around 4.9% of clonotypes were shared.

The sequencing input was naive CD4+ T cells sorted from blood. Specified subset: CD45RA+ positively selected. This chain connects TRBV21-1 to TRBJ2-7. TRBV21-1 constitutes a pseudogene. This sequence originates from a man aged 18 to 29 in good health. In DNA, the CDR3 is TGTGCCAGCAGCAACAGGCGGCGCGAGACCTACGAGCAGTACTTC. It yields the protein CASSNRRRETYEQYF.